This T cell receptor beta chain is drawn from a study of Ad26.COV2.S vaccination and SARS-CoV-2 variants. Study context: Intramuscular Ad26.COV2.S doses were given once or twice, 56 days apart.

Remarks on this clone: The antigen is unknown.

Treatment described: around 19 received Ad26.COV2.S at low or high dose, single or two shots; about 5 received placebo; per-sample allocation not given. The samples were gathered on day 63 after the first injection of vaccine or placebo. Study conclusions and caveats: Substantial breadth in spike-specific CD8+ and CD4+ T cell responses was reportedly seen after vaccination.

Assay: immunoSEQ multiplex PCR; the TCRdb copy retains only in-frame clones and omits some. The profile covers over 400,000 clones, with about 90% appearing a single time and under 2% taken by the ten largest. Germline V gives CDR1 SGDLS, CDR2 YYNGEE. Trimming cost V 4 bases and J 4 bases; bases outside gene matches: 6. This CDR3 has 15 residues. The rearrangement joins TRBV9 to TRBJ2-1, with 9 bases aligning to TRBD1. The sequences come from peripheral blood, collected in a trial of Ad26.COV2.S vaccine versus placebo. The receptor comes from a person between 18 and 65 years old who received the Ad26.COV2.S COVID-19 vaccine or a placebo. The CDR3 coding sequence is TGTGCCAGCAGCCCCCGGGACAGGGAGTACAATGAGCAGTTCTTC. Its translation is CASSPRDREYNEQFF. The whole variable domain, filled in from reference TRBV9 and TRBJ2-1, reads DSGVTQTPKHLITATGQRVTLRCSPRSGDLSVYWYQQSLDQGLQFLIQYYNGEERAKGNILERFSAQQFPDLHSELNLSSLELGDSALYFCASSPRDREYNEQFFGPGTRLTVL.